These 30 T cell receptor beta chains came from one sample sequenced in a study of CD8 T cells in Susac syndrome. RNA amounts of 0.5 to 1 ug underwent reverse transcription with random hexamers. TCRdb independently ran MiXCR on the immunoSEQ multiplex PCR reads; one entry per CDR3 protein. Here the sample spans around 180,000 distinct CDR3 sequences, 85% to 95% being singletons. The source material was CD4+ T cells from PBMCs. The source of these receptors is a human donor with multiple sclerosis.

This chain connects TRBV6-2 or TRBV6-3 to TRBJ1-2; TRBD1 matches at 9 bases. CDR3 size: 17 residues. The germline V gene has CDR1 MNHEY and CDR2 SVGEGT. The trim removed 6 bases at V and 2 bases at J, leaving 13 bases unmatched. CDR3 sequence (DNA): TGTGCCAGCAGGCCACGGGACAGGGATTTGCCCAACTATGGCTACACCTTC. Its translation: CASRPRDRDLPNYGYTF.

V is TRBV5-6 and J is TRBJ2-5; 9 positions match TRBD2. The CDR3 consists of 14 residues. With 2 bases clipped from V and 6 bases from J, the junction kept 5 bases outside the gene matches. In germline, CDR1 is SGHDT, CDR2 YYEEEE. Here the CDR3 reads CASSFSGGGQTQYF. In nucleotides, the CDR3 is TGTGCCAGCAGCTTTAGCGGGGGAGGGCAGACCCAGTACTTC.

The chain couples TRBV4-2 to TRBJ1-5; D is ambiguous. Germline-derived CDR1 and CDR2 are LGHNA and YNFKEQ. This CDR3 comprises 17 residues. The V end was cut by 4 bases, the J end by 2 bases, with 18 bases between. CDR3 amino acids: CASSPTEGREGNQPQHF. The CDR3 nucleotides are TGTGCCAGCAGCCCTACCGAAGGGCGCGAGGGCAATCAGCCCCAGCATTTT.

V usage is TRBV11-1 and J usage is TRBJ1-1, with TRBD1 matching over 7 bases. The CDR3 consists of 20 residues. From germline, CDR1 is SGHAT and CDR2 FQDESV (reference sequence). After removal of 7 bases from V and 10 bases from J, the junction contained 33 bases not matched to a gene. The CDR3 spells CASTRSGERVGDRLSRAAFF. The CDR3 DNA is TGTGCCAGCACCCGTAGTGGGGAGAGGGTTGGGGACAGACTATCTCGGGCAGCTTTCTTT.

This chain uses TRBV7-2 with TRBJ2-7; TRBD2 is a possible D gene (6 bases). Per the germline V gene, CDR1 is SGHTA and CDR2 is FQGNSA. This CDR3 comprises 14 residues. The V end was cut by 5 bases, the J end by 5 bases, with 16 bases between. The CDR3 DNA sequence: TGTGCCAGCAGCCGCACCGCCGGGACTCACGAGCAGTACTTC. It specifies CASSRTAGTHEQYF.

CDR3 nucleotide sequence: TGCGCCACCACGCCGGGGGACTCTAAGTCGCATACGCAGTATTTT. It specifies CATTPGDSKSHTQYF. The chain links TRBV5-1 to TRBJ2-3; possible D gene TRBD2, 6 bases. The V end was cut by 9 bases, the J end by 7 bases, with 24 bases between. This CDR3 has 15 amino acids. The V gene's germline CDR1 is SGHRS and CDR2 YFSETQ. The variable domain in full, with the rest retrieved from reference TRBV5-1 and TRBJ2-3, is KAGVTQTPRYLIKTRGQQVTLSCSPISGHRSVSWYQQTPGQGLQFLFEYFSETQRNKGNFPGRFSGRQFSNSRSEMNVSTLELGDSALYLCATTPGDSKSHTQYFGPGTRLTVL.

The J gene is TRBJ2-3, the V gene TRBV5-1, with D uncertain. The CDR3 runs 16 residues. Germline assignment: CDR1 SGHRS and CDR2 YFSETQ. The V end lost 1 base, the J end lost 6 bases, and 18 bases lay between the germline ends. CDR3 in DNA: TGCGCCAGCAGCTTGCGGGCGGCGGTCGGATCCGATACGCAGTATTTT. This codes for CASSLRAAVGSDTQYF.

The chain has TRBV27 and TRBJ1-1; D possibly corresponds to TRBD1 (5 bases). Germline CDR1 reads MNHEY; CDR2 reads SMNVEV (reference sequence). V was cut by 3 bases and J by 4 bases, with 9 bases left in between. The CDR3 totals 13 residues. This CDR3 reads CASSFQGATEAFF. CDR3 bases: TGTGCCAGCAGTTTCCAAGGGGCCACTGAAGCTTTCTTT.

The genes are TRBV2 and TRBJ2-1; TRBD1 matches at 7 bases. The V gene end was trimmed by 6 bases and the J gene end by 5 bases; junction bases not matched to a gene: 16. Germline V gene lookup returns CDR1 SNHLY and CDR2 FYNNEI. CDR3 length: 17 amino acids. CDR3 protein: CASSYIFVRQGNNEQFF. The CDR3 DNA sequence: TGTGCCAGCAGCTATATTTTTGTGAGACAGGGAAACAATGAGCAGTTCTTC.

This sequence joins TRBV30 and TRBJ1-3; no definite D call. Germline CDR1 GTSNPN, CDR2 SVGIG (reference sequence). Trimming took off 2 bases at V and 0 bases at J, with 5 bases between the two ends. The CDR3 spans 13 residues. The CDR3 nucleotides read TGTGCCTGGAGTCGAGCCTCTGGAAACACCATATATTTT. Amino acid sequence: CAWSRASGNTIYF. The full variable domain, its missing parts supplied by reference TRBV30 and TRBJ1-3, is SQTIHQWPATLVQPVGSPLSLECTVEGTSNPNLYWYRQAAGRGLQLLFYSVGIGQISSEVPQNLSASRPQDRQFILSSKKLLLSDSGFYLCAWSRASGNTIYFGEGSWLTVV.

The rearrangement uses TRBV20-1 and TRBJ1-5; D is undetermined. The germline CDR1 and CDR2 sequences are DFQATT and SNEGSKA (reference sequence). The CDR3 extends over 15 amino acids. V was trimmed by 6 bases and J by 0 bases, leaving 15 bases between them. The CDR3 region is CSAPRTGYSNQPQHF. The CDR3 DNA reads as TGCAGTGCCCCAAGGACGGGTTATAGCAATCAGCCCCAGCATTTT.

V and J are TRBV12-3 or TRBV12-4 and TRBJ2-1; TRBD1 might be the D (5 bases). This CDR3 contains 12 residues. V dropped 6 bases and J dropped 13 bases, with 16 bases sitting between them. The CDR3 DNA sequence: TGTGCCAGCAGACCACCTTCAGGGTTACAGTTCTTC. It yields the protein CASRPPSGLQFF.

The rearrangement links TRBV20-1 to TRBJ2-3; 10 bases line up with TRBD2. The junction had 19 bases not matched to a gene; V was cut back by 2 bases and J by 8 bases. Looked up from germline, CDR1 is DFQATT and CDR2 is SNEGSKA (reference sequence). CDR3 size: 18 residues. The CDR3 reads CSARSPLTKRGGRGTQYF. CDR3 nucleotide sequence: TGCAGTGCTAGATCCCCCTTGACTAAGCGGGGGGGCCGGGGTACGCAGTATTTT.

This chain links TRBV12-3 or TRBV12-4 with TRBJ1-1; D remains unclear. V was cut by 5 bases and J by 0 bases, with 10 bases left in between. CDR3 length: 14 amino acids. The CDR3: CASSVRAVNTEAFF. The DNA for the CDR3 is TGTGCCAGCAGTGTCCGGGCGGTGAACACTGAAGCTTTCTTT.

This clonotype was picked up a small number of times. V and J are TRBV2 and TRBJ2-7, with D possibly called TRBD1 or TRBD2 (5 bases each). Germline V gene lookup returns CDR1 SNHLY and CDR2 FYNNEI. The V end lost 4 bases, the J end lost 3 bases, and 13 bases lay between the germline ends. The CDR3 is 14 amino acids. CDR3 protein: CASSAGTANYEQYF. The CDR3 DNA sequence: TGTGCCAGCAGTGCGGGGACGGCCAACTACGAGCAGTACTTC.

The CDR3 protein is CASSKKGQLYYEQYF. The DNA for the CDR3 is TGTGCCAGCAGTAAAAAGGGACAGCTTTACTACGAGCAGTACTTC. This sequence joins TRBV6-5 and TRBJ2-7; 7 nucleotides align to TRBD1. V lost 5 bases, J lost 3 bases, and 10 bases stayed unmatched. This CDR3 spans 15 amino acids. Germline V gene data show CDR1 as MNHEY and CDR2 as SVGAGI.

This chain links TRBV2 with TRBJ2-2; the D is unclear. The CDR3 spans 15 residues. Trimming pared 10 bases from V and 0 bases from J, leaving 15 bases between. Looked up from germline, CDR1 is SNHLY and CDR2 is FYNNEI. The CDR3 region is CATGVGRPNTGELFF. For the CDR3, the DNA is TGTGCCACCGGAGTAGGGCGACCGAACACCGGGGAGCTGTTTTTT.

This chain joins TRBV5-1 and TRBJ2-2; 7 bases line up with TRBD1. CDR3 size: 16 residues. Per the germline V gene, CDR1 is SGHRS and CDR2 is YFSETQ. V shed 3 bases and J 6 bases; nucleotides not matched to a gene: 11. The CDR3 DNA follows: TGCGCCAGCAGCTGGGCCGGGACAGTTACCGCCGGGGAGCTGTTTTTT. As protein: CASSWAGTVTAGELFF.

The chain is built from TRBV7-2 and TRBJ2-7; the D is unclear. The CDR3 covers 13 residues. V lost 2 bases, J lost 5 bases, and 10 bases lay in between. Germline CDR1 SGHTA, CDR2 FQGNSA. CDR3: CASSLTGRHEQYF. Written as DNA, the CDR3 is TGTGCCAGCAGCTTAACCGGAAGGCACGAGCAGTACTTC.

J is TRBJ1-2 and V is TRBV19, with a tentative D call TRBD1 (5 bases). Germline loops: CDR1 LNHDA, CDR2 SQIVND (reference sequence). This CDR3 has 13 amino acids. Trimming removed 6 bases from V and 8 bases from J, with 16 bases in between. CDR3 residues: CASRSGTAGGYTF. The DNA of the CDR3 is TGTGCCAGTAGGTCTGGGACCGCGGGAGGCTACACCTTC.

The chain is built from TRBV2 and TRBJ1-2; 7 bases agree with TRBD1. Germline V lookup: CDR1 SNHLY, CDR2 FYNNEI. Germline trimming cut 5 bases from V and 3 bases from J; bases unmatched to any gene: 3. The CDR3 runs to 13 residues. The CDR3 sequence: CASSFGQDYGYTF. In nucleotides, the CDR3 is TGTGCCAGCAGTTTCGGACAGGACTATGGCTACACCTTC.

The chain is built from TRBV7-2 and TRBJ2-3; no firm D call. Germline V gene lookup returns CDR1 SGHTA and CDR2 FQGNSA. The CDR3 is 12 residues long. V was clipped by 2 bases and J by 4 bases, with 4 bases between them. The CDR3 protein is CASSLFSDTQYF. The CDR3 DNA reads TGTGCCAGCAGCTTATTCTCAGATACGCAGTATTTT.

CDR3 sequence reads: CASSFAREGAFF. The CDR3 bases are TGTGCCAGCAGCTTTGCCAGGGAGGGAGCTTTCTTT. The chain combines TRBV11-2 with TRBJ1-1; D is perhaps TRBD1 (5 bases). This CDR3 spans 12 amino acids. The V gene's germline CDR1 is SGHAT and CDR2 FQNNGV. Trimming left V 3 bases short and J 10 bases short, with 12 bases between.

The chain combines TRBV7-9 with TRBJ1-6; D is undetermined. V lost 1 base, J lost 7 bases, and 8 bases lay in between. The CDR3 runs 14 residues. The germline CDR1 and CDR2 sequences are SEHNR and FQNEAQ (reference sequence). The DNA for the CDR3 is TGTGCCAGCAGCTTAGGGACCTCAAATTCACCCCTCCACTTT. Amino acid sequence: CASSLGTSNSPLHF.

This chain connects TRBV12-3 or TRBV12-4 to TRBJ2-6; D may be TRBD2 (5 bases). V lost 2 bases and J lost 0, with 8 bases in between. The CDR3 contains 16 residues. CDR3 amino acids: CASSLYGDSGANVLTF. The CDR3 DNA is TGTGCCAGCAGTTTATACGGGGACTCTGGGGCCAACGTCCTGACTTTC.

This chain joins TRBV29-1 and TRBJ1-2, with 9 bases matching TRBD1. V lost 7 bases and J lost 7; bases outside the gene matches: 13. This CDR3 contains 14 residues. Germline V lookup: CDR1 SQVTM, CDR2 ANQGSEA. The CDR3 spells CSATKGGQGSGYTF. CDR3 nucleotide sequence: TGCAGCGCCACCAAGGGGGGACAGGGAAGTGGCTACACCTTC.

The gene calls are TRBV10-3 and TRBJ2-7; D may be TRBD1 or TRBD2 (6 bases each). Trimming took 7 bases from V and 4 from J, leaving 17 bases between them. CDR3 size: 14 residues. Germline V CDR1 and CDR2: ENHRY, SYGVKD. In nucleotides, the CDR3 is TGTGCCATCACCGGGGGCCTGGGGGCTTACGAGCAGTACTTC. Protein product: CAITGGLGAYEQYF.

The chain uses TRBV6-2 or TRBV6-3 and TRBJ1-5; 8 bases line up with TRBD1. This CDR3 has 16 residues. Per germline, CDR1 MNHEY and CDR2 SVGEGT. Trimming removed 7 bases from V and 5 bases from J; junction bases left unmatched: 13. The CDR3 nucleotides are TGTGCCAGCACCCTCCGCCGGGACAGGCGATATCAGCCCCAGCATTTT. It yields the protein CASTLRRDRRYQPQHF.

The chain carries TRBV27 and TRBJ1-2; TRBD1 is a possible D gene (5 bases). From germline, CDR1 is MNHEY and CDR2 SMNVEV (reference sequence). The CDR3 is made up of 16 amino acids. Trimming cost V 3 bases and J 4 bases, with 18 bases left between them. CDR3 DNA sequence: TGTGCCAGCAGTTTCCAGGGACTACCCGCCGGCTATGGCTACACCTTC. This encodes CASSFQGLPAGYGYTF.

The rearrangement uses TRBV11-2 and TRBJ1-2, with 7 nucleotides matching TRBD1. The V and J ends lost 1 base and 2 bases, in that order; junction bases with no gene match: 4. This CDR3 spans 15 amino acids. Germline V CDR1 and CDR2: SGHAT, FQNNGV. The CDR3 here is CASSLGTGRNYGYTF. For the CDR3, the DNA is TGTGCCAGCAGCTTAGGGACAGGACGCAACTATGGCTACACCTTC. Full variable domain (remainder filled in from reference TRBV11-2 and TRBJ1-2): EAGVAQSPRYKIIEKRQSVAFWCNPISGHATLYWYQQILGQGPKLLIQFQNNGVVDDSQLPKDRFSAERLKGVDSTLKIQPAKLEDSAVYLCASSLGTGRNYGYTFGSGTRLTVV.